The T cell receptor beta chain described here comes from a study of blood T cell repertoires in COVID-19 (dated by TCRdb to 2019 to 2021). With regard to the full study: Samples covering the acute and convalescent phases of COVID-19 were provided by collaborators in the United States, Italy and Spain. The prospective study material was composed of cDNA or gDNA derived from T cells, B-cell-depleted T cells, or PBMCs. The dataset comprised deeply sampled blood TCRbeta repertoires from subjects exposed to, actively infected with, or recovered from COVID-19. The repertoires were released in a freely available public database intended as a resource for research on the immune response to SARS-CoV-2. The samples were drawn from the first 160 participants of the ongoing ImmuneRACE study and from under 1,500 subjects provided by 6 global collaborators. Nearly every sample came with metadata listing a de-identified subject ID, COVID-19 status, age in years and sex. Where HLA class I and class II types were available, the types were taken from metadata supplied by the sample provider, not from assay-based typing.

TCRbeta CDR3 regions were amplified from genomic DNA using the immunoSEQ Assay, a bias-controlled multiplex PCR. From the authors' description of their analysis: The number of nucleated cells in each sample was estimated by amplification of reference gene primers within the assay. To quantify the absolute abundance of each unique TCRbeta CDR3 rearrangement, sequence reads were collapsed and filtered. Productive Simpson clonality was computed per sample as the square root of Simpson's diversity index over productive rearrangements. In its TCRdb copy, this immuneACCESS table keeps in-frame sequences only and misses some clones. Where compared with another copy, unresolved V genes explain less than half of these, and the others have no known cause. V, J and clone size derive from that table, while D and trimming were established from the DNA sequence. The sample table shows approximately 140,000 clones, and around 89% are seen once. The ten biggest clones cover 25% to 30% of the sample.

With regard to this clone: No cognate antigen has been identified for it. Base qualities are missing; no much larger clone stands one base away.

Collaborating institutions collected whole blood in K2EDTA tubes following their own protocols. For TCRbeta analysis, collaborators shipped samples as frozen whole blood, isolated PBMCs, or DNA extracted from either of those sample types. V loses 0 bases at its end and J loses 6 bases; junction bases beyond the gene matches: 3. From the cysteine up to the phenylalanine, the CDR3 has a length of 15 residues. Only the CDR3 region is kept as DNA, spanning 45 bases read in frame from base 1. Sequences LGHNA (CDR1) and YSLEER (CDR2) are obtained from the germline V gene. Broader findings and caveats from the paper: Clinical and demographic metadata were provided uncurated, with the amount varying by source and participant.

The source is a human donor in a cohort sampled during active COVID-19. The rearranged chain carries TRBV4-3 and TRBJ1-2; the central 11 bases match TRBD1. Material for sequencing was peripheral blood. The DNA is TGCGCCAGCAGCCAAGAATGGGGACAGGGGGATGGCTACACCTTC. Its protein reads: CASSQEWGQGDGYTF.